The 18 T cell receptor beta chains in this list originate from one sample, sequenced in a study of cytomegalovirus exposure and HLA in healthy donors. Sequencing used immunoSEQ multiplex PCR; TCRdb keeps in-frame clones, though not all of them. The sample has 200,000 to 250,000 clones, almost 90% seen once. The sequenced sample consisted of PBMCs. These receptors were taken from a woman younger than 35 in good health and CMV-seronegative.

This chain links TRBV29-1 with TRBJ2-3; D may be TRBD1 (5 bases). The CDR3 is 13 amino acids. CDR1 is SQVTM, CDR2 ANQGSEA, per germline. With 5 bases removed from V and 2 bases from J, the gap between germline ends came to 11 bases. CDR3 residues: CSVLDRLTDTQYF. In nucleotides, the CDR3 is TGCAGCGTTCTCGACAGACTCACAGATACGCAGTATTTT.

This chain uses TRBV29-1 with TRBJ2-5; TRBD2 matches 7 bases. The CDR3 has 13 residues. Germline V gives CDR1 SQVTM, CDR2 ANQGSEA. Germline trimming cut 4 bases from V and 2 bases from J; bases unmatched to any gene: 4. The CDR3 DNA reads as TGCAGCGTTGCCAGCGGGACGCAAGAGACCCAGTACTTC. Translation: CSVASGTQETQYF.

The chain carries TRBV5-5 and TRBJ1-5; D not certain. Germline V gives CDR1 SGHKS, CDR2 YYEKEE (reference sequence). The V gene lost 4 bases and the J gene lost 0 bases, with 11 bases spanning the gap. CDR3 size: 15 residues. The CDR3 DNA reads TGTGCCAGCAGCACAGCAGGATATAGCAATCAGCCCCAGCATTTT. Amino acid sequence: CASSTAGYSNQPQHF.

The chain has TRBV27 and TRBJ1-1; D may be TRBD1 (6 bases). V lost 5 bases to trimming and J lost 5 bases, with 12 bases between them. Germline CDR1 reads MNHEY; CDR2 reads SMNVEV (reference sequence). This CDR3 is 13 amino acids long. This CDR3 reads CASSPGAGTEAFF. CDR3 in DNA: TGTGCCAGCAGTCCAGGGGCCGGTACTGAAGCTTTCTTT.

This chain uses TRBV27 with TRBJ2-7; 9 nucleotides align to TRBD2. V gave up 2 bases and J gave up 2 bases; unmatched junction bases: 4. CDR1 is MNHEY and CDR2 is SMNVEV in the germline V gene (reference sequence). The CDR3 length is 15 residues. The CDR3 sequence is CASSLMGGRAYEQYF. In DNA, the CDR3 is TGTGCCAGCAGTTTAATGGGCGGGAGGGCCTACGAGCAGTACTTC.

The chain joins TRBV11-2 to TRBJ2-7; 7 bases match TRBD2. The CDR3 length is 13 residues. CDR1 and CDR2 from the germline V gene are SGHAT and FQNNGV. Unmatched junction bases numbered 7, after V lost 5 bases and J lost 6 bases. The chain's CDR3 is CASSRPGGVEQYF. The CDR3 DNA follows: TGTGCCAGCAGCCGCCCTGGGGGGGTCGAGCAGTACTTC.

The chain carries TRBV7-9 and TRBJ2-1; 7 bases are shared with TRBD2. The trim removed 6 bases at V and 3 bases at J, leaving 2 bases unmatched. Germline V gene sequence: CDR1 SEHNR, CDR2 FQNEAQ (reference sequence). The CDR3 has 13 residues. The CDR3 sequence: CASRGGSYNEQFF. The CDR3 nucleotides read TGTGCCAGCAGAGGCGGGAGCTACAATGAGCAGTTCTTC.

Notes on this clone: One end of the junction fails to match germline, which may point to a read error. CDR3 sequence: CASSLGLAGGDNEQFF. The CDR3 coding sequence is TGTGCTAGCAGCCTTGGACTAGCGGGGGGCGACAATGAGCAGTTCTTC. The chain uses TRBV7-7 and TRBJ2-1; 14 bases match TRBD2. CDR3 length equals 16 residues. Germline assignment: CDR1 SSHAT and CDR2 FNYEAQ (reference sequence).

This rearrangement joins TRBV29-1 to TRBJ2-1; 16 bases match TRBD2. CDR1 SQVTM and CDR2 ANQGSEA come from the germline V gene. The CDR3 totals 15 residues. J lost 10 bases, V lost 4 bases, and 7 bases had no gene match. CDR3 in DNA: TGCAGCGTTGTAGATGGGACTAGCGGGAGGGCCGAGCAGTTCTTC. Translated: CSVVDGTSGRAEQFF.

The chain uses TRBV2 and TRBJ2-7; 8 bases align to TRBD1. This CDR3 region has 13 residues. The V segment lost 4 bases and the J segment 5 bases; nucleotides outside the gene matches: 4. Germline V gene data show CDR1 as SNHLY and CDR2 as FYNNEI. The CDR3 spells CASSVQGGNEQYF. Written as DNA, the CDR3 is TGTGCCAGCAGTGTACAGGGGGGTAACGAGCAGTACTTC.

This CDR3 is CASSLRGDTNEQFF. CDR3 sequence (DNA): TGTGCCAGCAGCTTACGGGGAGACACCAATGAGCAGTTCTTC. V is TRBV7-2 and J is TRBJ2-1; D perhaps matches TRBD2 (5 bases). CDR3 size: 14 residues. V lost 2 bases and J 6 bases, leaving 11 bases between the germline ends. Per the germline V gene, CDR1 is SGHTA and CDR2 is FQGNSA. Variable domain in full (rest from reference TRBV7-2 and TRBJ2-1): GAGVSQSPSNKVTEKGKDVELRCDPISGHTALYWYRQSLGQGLEFLIYFQGNSAPDKSGLPSDRFSAERTGGSVSTLTIQRTQQEDSAVYLCASSLRGDTNEQFFGPGTRLTVL.

The V gene is TRBV4-3, the J gene TRBJ1-2; the D gene is possibly TRBD1 (6 bases). Germline V lookup: CDR1 LGHNA, CDR2 YSLEER. V was trimmed by 0 bases and J by 2 bases, leaving 16 bases between them. The CDR3 length is 17 residues. CDR3 nucleotide sequence: TGCGCCAGCAGCCAAGATTACTATCAGGGGCGGAACTATGGCTACACCTTC. Translated, it gives CASSQDYYQGRNYGYTF.

The chain combines TRBV27 with TRBJ2-2, with a possible D match to TRBD1 (5 bases). The germline gives CDR1 MNHEY, CDR2 SMNVEV (reference sequence). Trimming took 3 bases from V and 4 from J, leaving 30 bases between them. The CDR3 spans 21 residues. In nucleotides, the CDR3 is TGTGCCAGCAGTTTCCTACCCTCAACTATACAGGACCACACGGTCACCGGGGAGCTGTTTTTT. It encodes CASSFLPSTIQDHTVTGELFF.

As for this clone: Other DNA variants within this sample encode the same CDR3. The V call is TRBV29-1, the J call TRBJ2-4, with D possibly matching TRBD1 (5 bases). Trimming took 3 bases from V and 8 from J, leaving 11 bases between them. This CDR3 comprises 12 residues. CDR1 and CDR2 (germline): SQVTM, ANQGSEA. The CDR3 reads CSVDLGDHIQYF. The CDR3 DNA follows: TGCAGCGTTGACTTAGGGGATCACATTCAGTACTTC.

V and J are TRBV28 and TRBJ1-1; D unresolved. The CDR3 is 12 amino acids. CDR1 and CDR2 from the germline V gene are MDHEN and SYDVKM. V was trimmed by 3 bases and J by 9 bases, leaving 11 bases between them. In nucleotides, the CDR3 is TGTGCCAGCAGTTTTTCTAGAATTAAAGCTTTCTTT. Protein sequence: CASSFSRIKAFF. Full variable domain (missing parts from reference TRBV28 and TRBJ1-1): DVKVTQSSRYLVKRTGEKVFLECVQDMDHENMFWYRQDPGLGLRLIYFSYDVKMKEKGDIPEGYSVSREKKERFSLILESASTNQTSMYLCASSFSRIKAFFGQGTRLTVV.

The rearrangement uses TRBV28 and TRBJ2-7, with TRBD1 identical over 8 bases. With 4 bases clipped from V and 3 bases from J, the junction kept 5 bases outside the gene matches. The CDR3 sequence is 14 residues long. Looked up from germline, CDR1 is MDHEN and CDR2 is SYDVKM. In nucleotides, the CDR3 is TGTGCCAGCAGTTCCCGGGACAGGCACTACGAGCAGTACTTC. It is translated as CASSSRDRHYEQYF. Together with reference TRBV28 and TRBJ2-7, the CDR3 gives the full variable domain: DVKVTQSSRYLVKRTGEKVFLECVQDMDHENMFWYRQDPGLGLRLIYFSYDVKMKEKGDIPEGYSVSREKKERFSLILESASTNQTSMYLCASSSRDRHYEQYFGPGTRLTVT.

V is TRBV5-1 and J is TRBJ1-2, with TRBD1 matching over 7 bases. Germline V gene lookup returns CDR1 SGHRS and CDR2 YFSETQ. V was pared by 0 bases and J by 0 bases, with 5 bases of the junction left unmatched. The CDR3 has 16 amino acids. This CDR3 is CASSLALGGANYGYTF. CDR3 coding DNA: TGCGCCAGCAGCTTGGCCTTAGGGGGCGCTAACTATGGCTACACCTTC.

The chain is built from TRBV9 and TRBJ2-1; 12 positions match TRBD2. V trimming: 3 bases; J trimming: 10 bases; junction bases outside the gene matches: 8. CDR3 size: 15 residues. Germline CDR1 is SGDLS and CDR2 is YYNGEE. The CDR3 DNA reads as TGTGCCAGCAGCGCTAGCGGGAGGGGCTCCGAGGAGCAGTTCTTC. Protein product: CASSASGRGSEEQFF. Looking up the rest from reference TRBV9 and TRBJ2-1 gives the full variable domain: DSGVTQTPKHLITATGQRVTLRCSPRSGDLSVYWYQQSLDQGLQFLIQYYNGEERAKGNILERFSAQQFPDLHSELNLSSLELGDSALYFCASSASGRGSEEQFFGPGTRLTVL.